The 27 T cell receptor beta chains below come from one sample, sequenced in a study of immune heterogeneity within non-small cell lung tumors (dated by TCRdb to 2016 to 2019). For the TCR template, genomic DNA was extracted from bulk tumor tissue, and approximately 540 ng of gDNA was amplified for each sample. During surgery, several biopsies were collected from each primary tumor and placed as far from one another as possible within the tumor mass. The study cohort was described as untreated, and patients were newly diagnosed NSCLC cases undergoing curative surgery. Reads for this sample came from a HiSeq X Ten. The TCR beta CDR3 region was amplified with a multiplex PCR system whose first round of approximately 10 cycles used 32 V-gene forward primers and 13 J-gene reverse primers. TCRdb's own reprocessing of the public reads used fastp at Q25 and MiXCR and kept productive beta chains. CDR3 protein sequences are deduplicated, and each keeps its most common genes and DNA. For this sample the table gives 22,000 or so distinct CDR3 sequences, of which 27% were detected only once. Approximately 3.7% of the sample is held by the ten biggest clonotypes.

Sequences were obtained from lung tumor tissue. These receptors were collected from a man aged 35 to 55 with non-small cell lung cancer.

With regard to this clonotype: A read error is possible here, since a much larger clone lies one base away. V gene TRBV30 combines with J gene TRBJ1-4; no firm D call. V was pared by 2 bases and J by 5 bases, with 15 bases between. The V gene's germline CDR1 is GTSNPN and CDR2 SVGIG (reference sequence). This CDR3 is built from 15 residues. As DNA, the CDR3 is TGTGCCTGGAGTCAAGGACGTGTGGAGAATGAAAAACTGTTTTTT. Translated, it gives CAWSQGRVENEKLFF.

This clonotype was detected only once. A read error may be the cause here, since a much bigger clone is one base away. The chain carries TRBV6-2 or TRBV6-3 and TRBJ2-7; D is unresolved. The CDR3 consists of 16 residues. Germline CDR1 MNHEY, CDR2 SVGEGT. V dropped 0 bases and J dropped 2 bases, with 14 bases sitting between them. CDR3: CASSYSGWATTYEQYF. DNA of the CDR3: TGTGCCAGCAGTTACTCGGGCTGGGCAACAACCTACGAGCAGTACTTC.

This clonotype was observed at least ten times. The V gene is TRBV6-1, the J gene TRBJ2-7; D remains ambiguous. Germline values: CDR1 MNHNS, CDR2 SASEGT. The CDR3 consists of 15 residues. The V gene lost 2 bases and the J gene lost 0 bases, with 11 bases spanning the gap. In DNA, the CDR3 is TGTGCCAGCAGTGAATGGCCAGGTAGCTCCTACGAGCAGTACTTC. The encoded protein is CASSEWPGSSYEQYF.

Written as DNA, the CDR3 is TGTGCCACCAGTGAACAGGGGAGAGAGACCCAGTACTTC. Amino acids: CATSEQGRETQYF. The gene calls are TRBV24-1 and TRBJ2-5; TRBD1 matches at 7 bases. CDR1 is KGHDR, CDR2 SFDVKD, per germline. CDR3 length equals 13 residues. J was trimmed by 4 bases and V by 4 bases; bases with no gene match: 2.

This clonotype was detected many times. The CDR3 region has the DNA TGTGCCAGTAGTATAGGGCTCCGGGGGAACTATGGCTACACCTTC. Translation gives CASSIGLRGNYGYTF. V gene TRBV19 combines with J gene TRBJ1-2; D is possibly TRBD1 (5 bases). Germline values: CDR1 LNHDA, CDR2 SQIVND (reference sequence). The CDR3 extends over 15 amino acids. The ends were cut back, 1 base at V and 2 bases at J, with 11 bases in the middle.

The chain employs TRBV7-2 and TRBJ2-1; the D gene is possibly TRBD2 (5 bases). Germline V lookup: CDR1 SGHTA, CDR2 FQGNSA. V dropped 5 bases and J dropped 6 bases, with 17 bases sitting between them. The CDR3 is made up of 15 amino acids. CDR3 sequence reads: CASSRGSNLPNEQFF. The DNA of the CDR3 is TGTGCCAGCAGCCGGGGATCAAACCTTCCCAATGAGCAGTTCTTC.

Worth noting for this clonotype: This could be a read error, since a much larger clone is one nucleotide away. The CDR3 loop is CASSLRSGFSLEKYF. As DNA, the CDR3 is TGTGCCAGCAGCTTACGTTCGGGATTTTCACTCGAGAAGTACTTC. The V and J genes are TRBV7-9 and TRBJ2-7, with a tentative D call TRBD2 (5 bases). This CDR3 has 15 residues. CDR1 is SEHNR, CDR2 FQNEAQ, per germline (reference sequence). Using reference TRBV7-9 and TRBJ2-7 for the parts outside the CDR3, the full variable domain is DTGVSQNPRHKITKRGQNVTFRCDPISEHNRLYWYRQTLGQGPEFLTYFQNEAQLEKSRLLSDRFSAERPKGSFSTLEIQRTEQGDSAMYLCASSLRSGFSLEKYFGPGTRLTVT.

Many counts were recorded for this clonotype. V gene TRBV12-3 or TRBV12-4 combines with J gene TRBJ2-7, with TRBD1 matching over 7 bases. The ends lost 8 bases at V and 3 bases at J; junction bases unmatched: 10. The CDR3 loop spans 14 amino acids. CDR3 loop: CASVGTAGGYEQYF. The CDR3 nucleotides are TGTGCCAGCGTGGGTACTGCAGGGGGCTACGAGCAGTACTTC.

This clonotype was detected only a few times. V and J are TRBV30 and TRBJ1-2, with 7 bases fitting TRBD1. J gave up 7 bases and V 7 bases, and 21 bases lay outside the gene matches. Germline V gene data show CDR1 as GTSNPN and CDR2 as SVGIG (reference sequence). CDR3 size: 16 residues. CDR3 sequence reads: CAYTSVLYRGVGGYTF. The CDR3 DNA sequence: TGTGCCTATACTTCGGTCCTATACAGGGGCGTGGGTGGCTACACCTTC.

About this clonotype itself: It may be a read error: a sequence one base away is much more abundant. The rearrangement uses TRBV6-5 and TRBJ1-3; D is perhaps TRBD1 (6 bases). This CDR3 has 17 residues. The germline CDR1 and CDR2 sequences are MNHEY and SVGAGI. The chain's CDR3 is CSSSSDLTGFSGNTIYF. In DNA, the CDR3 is TGTTCCAGCAGTTCCGACCTTACAGGGTTCTCTGGAAACACCATATATTTT.

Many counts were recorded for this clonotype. CDR3 loop: CASSLETGNQPQHF. The CDR3 nucleotides are TGCGCCAGCAGCTTGGAGACAGGGAATCAGCCCCAGCATTTT. The chain joins TRBV5-1 to TRBJ1-5; 7 bases are a match to TRBD1. The CDR3 has 14 residues. The germline gives CDR1 SGHRS, CDR2 YFSETQ. V lost 0 bases and J lost 4; bases outside the gene matches: 1.

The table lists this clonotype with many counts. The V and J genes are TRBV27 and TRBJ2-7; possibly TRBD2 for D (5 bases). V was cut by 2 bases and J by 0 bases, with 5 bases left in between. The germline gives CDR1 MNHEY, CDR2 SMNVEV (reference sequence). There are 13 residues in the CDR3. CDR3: CASSLDYSYEQYF. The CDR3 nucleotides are TGTGCCAGCAGTTTAGACTACTCCTACGAGCAGTACTTC.

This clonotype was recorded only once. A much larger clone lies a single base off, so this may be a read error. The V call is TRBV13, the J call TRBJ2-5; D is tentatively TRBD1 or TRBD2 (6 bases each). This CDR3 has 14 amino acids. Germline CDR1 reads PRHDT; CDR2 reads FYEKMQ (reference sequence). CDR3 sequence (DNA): TGTGCCAGCATCTTAGGGGGACTTCCAGAGACCCAGTACTTC. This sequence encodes CASILGGLPETQYF.

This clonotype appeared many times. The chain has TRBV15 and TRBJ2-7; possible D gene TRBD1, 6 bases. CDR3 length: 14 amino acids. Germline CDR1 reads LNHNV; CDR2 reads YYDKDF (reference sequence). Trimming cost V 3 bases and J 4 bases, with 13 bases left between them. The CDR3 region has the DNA TGTGCCACCAGCAGGGGTCGGGACACTTACGAGCAGTACTTC. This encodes CATSRGRDTYEQYF.

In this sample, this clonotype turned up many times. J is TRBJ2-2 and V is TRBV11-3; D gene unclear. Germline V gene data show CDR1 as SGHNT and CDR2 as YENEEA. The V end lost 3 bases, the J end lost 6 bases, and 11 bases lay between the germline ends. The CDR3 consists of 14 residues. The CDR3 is CASSFGLAPGELFF. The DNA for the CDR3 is TGTGCCAGCAGCTTCGGTTTAGCTCCCGGGGAGCTGTTTTTT.

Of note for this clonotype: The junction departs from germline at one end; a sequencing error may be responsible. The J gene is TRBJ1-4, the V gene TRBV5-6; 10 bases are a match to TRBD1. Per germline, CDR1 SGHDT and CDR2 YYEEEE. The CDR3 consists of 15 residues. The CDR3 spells CARSLRTGGDEKLFF. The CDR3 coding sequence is TGTGCCAGAAGCTTGAGGACAGGGGGGGATGAAAAACTGTTTTTT.

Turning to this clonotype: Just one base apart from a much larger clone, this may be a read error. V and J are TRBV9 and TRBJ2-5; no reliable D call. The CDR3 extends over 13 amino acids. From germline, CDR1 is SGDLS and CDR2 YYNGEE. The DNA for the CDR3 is TGTGCCAGAAGCGTAGCTCTACAAGAGACCCAGTACTTC. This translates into CARSVALQETQYF.

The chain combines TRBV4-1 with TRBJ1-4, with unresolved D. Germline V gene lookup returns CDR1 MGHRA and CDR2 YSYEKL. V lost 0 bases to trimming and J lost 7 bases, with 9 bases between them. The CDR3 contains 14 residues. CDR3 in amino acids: CASSQEIASEKLFF. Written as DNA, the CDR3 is TGCGCCAGCAGCCAAGAGATTGCGAGTGAAAAACTGTTTTTT.

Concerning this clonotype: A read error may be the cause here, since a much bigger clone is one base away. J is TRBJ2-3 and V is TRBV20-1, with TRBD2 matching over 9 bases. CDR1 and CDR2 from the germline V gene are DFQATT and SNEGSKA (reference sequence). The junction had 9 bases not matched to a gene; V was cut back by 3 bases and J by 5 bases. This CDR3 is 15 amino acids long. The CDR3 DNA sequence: TGCAGTGCTAGGGGGGCTAGCGGGAACAGAGATACGCAGTATTTT. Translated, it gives CSARGASGNRDTQYF.

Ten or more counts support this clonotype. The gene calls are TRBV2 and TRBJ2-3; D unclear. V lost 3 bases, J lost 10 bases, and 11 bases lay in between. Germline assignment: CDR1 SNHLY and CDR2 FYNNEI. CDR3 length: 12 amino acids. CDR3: CASSERLMAQYF. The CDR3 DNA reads TGTGCCAGCAGTGAGAGGTTAATGGCGCAGTATTTT.

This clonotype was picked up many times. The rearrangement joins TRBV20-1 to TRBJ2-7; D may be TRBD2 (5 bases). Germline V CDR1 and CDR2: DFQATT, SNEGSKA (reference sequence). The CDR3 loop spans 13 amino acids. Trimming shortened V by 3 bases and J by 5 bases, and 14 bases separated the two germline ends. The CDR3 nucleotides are TGCAGTGCTAGCCGGGGTCCATTGGACGAGCAGTACTTC. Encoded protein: CSASRGPLDEQYF.

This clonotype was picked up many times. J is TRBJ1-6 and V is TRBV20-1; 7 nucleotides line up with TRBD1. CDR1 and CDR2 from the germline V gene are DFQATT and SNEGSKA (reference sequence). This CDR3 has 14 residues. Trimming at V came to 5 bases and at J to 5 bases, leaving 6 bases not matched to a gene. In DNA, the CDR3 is TGCAGTGCTCCCCGGGACAGTCATAATTCACCCCTCCACTTT. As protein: CSAPRDSHNSPLHF.

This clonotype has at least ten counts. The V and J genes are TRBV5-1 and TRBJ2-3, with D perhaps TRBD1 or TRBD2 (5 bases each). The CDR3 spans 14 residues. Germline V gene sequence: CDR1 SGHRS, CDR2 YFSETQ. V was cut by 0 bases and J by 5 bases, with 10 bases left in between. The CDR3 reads CASSLGLRGDTQYF. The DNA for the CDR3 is TGCGCCAGCAGCTTGGGATTGAGGGGAGATACGCAGTATTTT. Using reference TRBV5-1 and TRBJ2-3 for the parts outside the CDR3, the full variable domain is KAGVTQTPRYLIKTRGQQVTLSCSPISGHRSVSWYQQTPGQGLQFLFEYFSETQRNKGNFPGRFSGRQFSNSRSEMNVSTLELGDSALYLCASSLGLRGDTQYFGPGTRLTVL.

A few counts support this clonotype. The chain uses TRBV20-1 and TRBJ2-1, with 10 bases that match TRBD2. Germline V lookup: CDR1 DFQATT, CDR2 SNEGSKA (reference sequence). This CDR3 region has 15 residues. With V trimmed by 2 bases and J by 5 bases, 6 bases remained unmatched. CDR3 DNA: TGCAGTGCTAGACGACGGACTAGCGGAAACAATGAGCAGTTCTTC. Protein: CSARRRTSGNNEQFF.

The CDR3 reads CASGRQLGGDTYGYTF. CDR3 DNA: TGCGCCAGCGGCCGACAACTCGGAGGGGATACCTATGGCTACACCTTC. This chain uses TRBV4-3 with TRBJ1-2; a possible D gene is TRBD1 (5 bases). The V end was cut by 8 bases, the J end by 4 bases, with 23 bases between. Germline lookup yields CDR1 LGHNA and CDR2 YSLEER. The CDR3 covers 16 residues.

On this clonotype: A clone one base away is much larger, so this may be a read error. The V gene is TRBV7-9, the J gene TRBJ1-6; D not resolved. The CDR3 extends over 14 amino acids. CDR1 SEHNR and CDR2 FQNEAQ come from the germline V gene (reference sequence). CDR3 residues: CASILLDYNSPLHF. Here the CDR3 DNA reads TGTGCCAGCATCTTACTCGATTATAATTCACCCCTCCACTTT. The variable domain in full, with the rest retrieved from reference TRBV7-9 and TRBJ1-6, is DTGVSQNPRHKITKRGQNVTFRCDPISEHNRLYWYRQTLGQGPEFLTYFQNEAQLEKSRLLSDRFSAERPKGSFSTLEIQRTEQGDSAMYLCASILLDYNSPLHFGNGTRLTVT.

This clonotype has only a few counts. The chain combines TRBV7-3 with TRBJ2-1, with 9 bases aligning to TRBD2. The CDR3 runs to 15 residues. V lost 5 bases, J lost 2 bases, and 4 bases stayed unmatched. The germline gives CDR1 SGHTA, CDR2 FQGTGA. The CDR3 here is CASSVSGSPYNEQFF. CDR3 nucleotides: TGTGCCAGCAGCGTTAGCGGGAGCCCCTACAATGAGCAGTTCTTC.